These 12 T cell receptor beta chains were all obtained from the same sample, sequenced in a study of regulatory T cells in long-lasting Graves disease. Time point given: persistent/refractory GD, antithyroid drugs over 5 years with positive TRAb. PBMC-extracted RNA yielded the TCR library. Building the TCR beta libraries relied on iRepertoire HTBI primers, and CDR3 regions underwent Arm-PCR. TCRdb reprocessed the multiplex PCR reads with MiXCR, giving one entry per CDR3 protein. Of 600,000 to 800,000 distinct CDR3 sequences in the sample, approximately 29% were seen once. This specimen was peripheral blood mononuclear cells (PBMCs), taken when the disease was refractory, from a patient treated with antithyroid drugs. All receptors come from a female donor with Graves disease.

This clonotype showed up just a few times. This chain connects TRBV20-1 to TRBJ1-2; tentatively, D is TRBD1 (5 bases). Trimming removed 5 bases from V and 7 bases from J, with 8 bases in between. The length of the CDR3 is 10 residues. The germline CDR1 and CDR2 sequences are DFQATT and SNEGSKA (reference sequence). The CDR3 sequence: CSAYRGGYTF. The CDR3 DNA follows: TGCAGTGCTTATAGGGGTGGCTACACCTTC.

Concerning this clonotype itself: Possible read error: a much larger clone is one base away. The J gene is TRBJ1-5, the V gene TRBV2; D gene unclear. The CDR3 runs 15 residues. Germline values: CDR1 SNHLY, CDR2 FYNNEI. CDR3: CVSSENSVADQPQHF. CDR3 nucleotides: TGTGTCAGCAGTGAAAATTCGGTGGCGGATCAGCCCCAGCATTTT.

This clonotype came up many times. The CDR3 reads CASAPGHRTYGYTF. The DNA for the CDR3 is TGTGCCAGCGCGCCGGGACACCGGACCTATGGCTACACCTTC. The V gene is TRBV28, the J gene TRBJ1-2; D may be TRBD1 (6 bases). Germline V gives CDR1 MDHEN, CDR2 SYDVKM. Trimming took off 8 bases at V and 4 bases at J, with 17 bases between the two ends. CDR3 length equals 14 residues.

This clonotype was counted a few times. V is TRBV10-3 and J is TRBJ2-2; possible D gene TRBD2, 7 bases. The CDR3 is 15 amino acids. V was trimmed by 6 bases and J by 3 bases, leaving 14 bases between them. CDR1 is ENHRY and CDR2 is SYGVKD in the germline V gene. The CDR3 region is CAISEGGGDTGELFF. CDR3 in DNA: TGTGCCATCAGCGAGGGGGGGGGAGACACCGGGGAGCTGTTTTTT.

This clonotype has just a few counts. The V and J genes are TRBV12-3 or TRBV12-4 and TRBJ1-1; 7 bases match TRBD1. The CDR3 is 14 residues long. Trimming at V came to 3 bases and at J to 6 bases, leaving 7 bases not matched to a gene. The chain's CDR3 is CASSLGTGTAEAFF. The CDR3, as DNA: TGTGCCAGCAGTTTGGGAACCGGGACAGCTGAAGCTTTCTTT.

The genes are TRBV20-1 and TRBJ1-5; no clear D gene. The V gene lost 7 bases and the J gene lost 2 bases, with 12 bases spanning the gap. This CDR3 contains 13 residues. In germline, CDR1 is DFQATT, CDR2 SNEGSKA (reference sequence). CDR3: CSVEEKGNQPQHF. In nucleotides, the CDR3 is TGCAGTGTCGAAGAGAAGGGCAATCAGCCCCAGCATTTT.

This clonotype occurred a few times. The chain joins TRBV6-1 to TRBJ2-1; D perhaps matches TRBD1 (6 bases). The CDR3 runs to 16 residues. V was trimmed by 7 bases and J by 2 bases, leaving 18 bases between them. Germline CDR1 is MNHNS and CDR2 is SASEGT. The CDR3, as DNA: TGTGCCAGCACCCATAGCACAGGGACGCCCTACAATGAGCAGTTCTTC. This codes for CASTHSTGTPYNEQFF.

This clonotype occurred a few times. The V and J genes are TRBV7-9 and TRBJ2-7, with D tentatively TRBD1 (5 bases). Germline lookup yields CDR1 SEHNR and CDR2 FQNEAQ (reference sequence). The CDR3 is made up of 12 amino acids. Trimming stripped 5 bases from V and 9 bases from J, with 14 bases between. CDR3 sequence (DNA): TGTGCCAGCAGCCTACAGGAAGCTCCGCAGTACTTC. Amino acid sequence: CASSLQEAPQYF.

This clonotype has only a few counts. A read error may account for a junction end that differs from germline. The rearrangement joins TRBV4-1 to TRBJ1-5, with D uncertain. Germline V gene lookup returns CDR1 MGHRA and CDR2 YSYEKL. There are 15 residues in the CDR3. The CDR3 loop reads CASSQDLGGNQPQHF. For the CDR3, the DNA is TGTGCCAGCAGCCAAGATTTGGGCGGCAATCAGCCCCAGCATTTT.

This clonotype was picked up a small number of times. V gene TRBV7-3 combines with J gene TRBJ2-7, with 10 nucleotides matching TRBD2. CDR1 and CDR2 (germline): SGHTA, FQGTGA. CDR3 length: 16 amino acids. J was trimmed by 5 bases and V by 1 base; bases with no gene match: 8. CDR3 sequence reads: CASSLSRASGRDEQYF. Written as DNA, the CDR3 is TGTGCCAGCAGCTTAAGTCGGGCTAGCGGGAGAGACGAGCAGTACTTC.

At least ten counts were recorded for this clonotype. This sequence joins TRBV6-1 and TRBJ1-1; D is undetermined. The V end lost 5 bases, the J end lost 3 bases, and 13 bases lay between the germline ends. Germline V gives CDR1 MNHNS, CDR2 SASEGT. The CDR3 runs 14 residues. CDR3 bases: TGTGCCAGCAGTCGAGGAGTTATGGACACTGAAGCTTTCTTT. Translated, it gives CASSRGVMDTEAFF.

This clonotype appeared many times. The genes are TRBV11-2 and TRBJ1-1; weak D call: TRBD1 (6 bases). V lost 6 bases and J lost 1, with 15 bases in between. Per germline, CDR1 SGHAT and CDR2 FQNNGV. The CDR3 contains 15 residues. CDR3 coding DNA: TGTGCCAGCAGTCTTAGGACAGAAAGGAACACTGAAGCTTTCTTT. It codes for CASSLRTERNTEAFF.